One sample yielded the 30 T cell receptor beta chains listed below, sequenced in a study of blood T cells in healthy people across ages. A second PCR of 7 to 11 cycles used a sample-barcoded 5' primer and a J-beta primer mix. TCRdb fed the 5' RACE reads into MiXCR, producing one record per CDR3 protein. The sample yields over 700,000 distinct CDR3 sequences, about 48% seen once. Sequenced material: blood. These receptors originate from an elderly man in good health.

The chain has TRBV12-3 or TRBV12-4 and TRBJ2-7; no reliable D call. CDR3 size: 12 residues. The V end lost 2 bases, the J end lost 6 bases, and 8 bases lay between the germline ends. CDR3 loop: CASSLQWGEQYF. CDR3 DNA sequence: TGTGCCAGCAGTTTACAGTGGGGCGAGCAGTACTTC.

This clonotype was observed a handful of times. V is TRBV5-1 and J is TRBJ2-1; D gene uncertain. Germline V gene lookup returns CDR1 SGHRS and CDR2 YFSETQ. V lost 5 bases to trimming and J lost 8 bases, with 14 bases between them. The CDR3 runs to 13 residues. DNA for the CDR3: TGCGCCAGCAGGGCCCCATCAGGAGATGAGCAGTTCTTC. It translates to CASRAPSGDEQFF.

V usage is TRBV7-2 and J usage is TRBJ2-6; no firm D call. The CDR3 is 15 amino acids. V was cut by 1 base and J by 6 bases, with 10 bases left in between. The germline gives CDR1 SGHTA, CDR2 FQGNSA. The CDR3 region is CASSLDWLEANVLTF. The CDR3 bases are TGTGCCAGCAGCTTAGACTGGCTAGAGGCCAACGTCCTGACTTTC.

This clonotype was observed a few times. CDR3: CASRDQRGRYAYF. The CDR3 nucleotides are TGTGCCAGCAGGGACCAGCGGGGCAGATACGCGTATTTT. V gene TRBV25-1 combines with J gene TRBJ2-3; TRBD2 aligns across 7 bases. CDR3 length: 13 amino acids. The V segment lost 6 bases and the J segment 14 bases; nucleotides outside the gene matches: 14. CDR1 MGHDK and CDR2 SYGVNS come from the germline V gene. The variable domain in full, completed from reference TRBV25-1 and TRBJ2-3, reads EADIYQTPRYLVIGTGKKITLECSQTMGHDKMYWYQQDPGMELHLIHYSYGVNSTEKGDLSSESTVSRIRTEHFPLTLESARPSHTSQYLCASRDQRGRYAYFGPGTRLTVL.

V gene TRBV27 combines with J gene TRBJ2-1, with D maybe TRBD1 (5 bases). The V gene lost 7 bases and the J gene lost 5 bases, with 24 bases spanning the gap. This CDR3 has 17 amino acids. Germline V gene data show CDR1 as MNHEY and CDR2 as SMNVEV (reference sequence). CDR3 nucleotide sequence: TGTGCCAGCATCAACATCCTCAGGGATGGGGTACACAATGAGCAGTTCTTC. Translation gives CASINILRDGVHNEQFF.

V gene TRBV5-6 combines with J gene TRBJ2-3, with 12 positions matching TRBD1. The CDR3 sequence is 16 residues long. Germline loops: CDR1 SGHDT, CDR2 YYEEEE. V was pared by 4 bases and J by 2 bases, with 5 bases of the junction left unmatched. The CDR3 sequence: CASSGDRGRVTDTQYF. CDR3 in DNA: TGTGCCAGCAGCGGGGACAGGGGGCGGGTCACAGATACGCAGTATTTT.

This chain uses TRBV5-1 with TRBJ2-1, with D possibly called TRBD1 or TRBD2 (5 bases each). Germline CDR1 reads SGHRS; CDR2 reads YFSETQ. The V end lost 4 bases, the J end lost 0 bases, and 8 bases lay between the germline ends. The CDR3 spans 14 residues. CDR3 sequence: CASSVGDSYNEQFF. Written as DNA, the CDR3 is TGCGCCAGCAGCGTGGGGGACTCCTACAATGAGCAGTTCTTC.

The CDR3 DNA follows: TGCGCCAGCAGCCGCAACCAGGGAGGCAATGAGCAGTTCTTC. It is translated as CASSRNQGGNEQFF. The rearrangement uses TRBV4-1 and TRBJ2-1; D is perhaps TRBD2 (6 bases). Germline assignment: CDR1 MGHRA and CDR2 YSYEKL. There are 14 residues in the CDR3. Trimming stripped 4 bases from V and 6 bases from J, with 13 bases between.

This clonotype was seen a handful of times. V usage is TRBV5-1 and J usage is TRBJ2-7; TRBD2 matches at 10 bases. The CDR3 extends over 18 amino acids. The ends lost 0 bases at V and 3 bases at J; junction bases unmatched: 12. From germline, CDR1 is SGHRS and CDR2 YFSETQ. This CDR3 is CASSLDAAGTSVIYEQYF. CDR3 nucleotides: TGCGCCAGCAGCTTGGACGCCGCCGGGACTAGCGTCATCTACGAGCAGTACTTC.

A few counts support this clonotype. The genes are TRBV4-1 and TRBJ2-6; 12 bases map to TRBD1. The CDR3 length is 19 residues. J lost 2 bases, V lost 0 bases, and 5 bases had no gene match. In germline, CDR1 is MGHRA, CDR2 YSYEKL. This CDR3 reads CASSQDIWDRGPGANVLTF. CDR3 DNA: TGCGCCAGCAGCCAAGATATTTGGGACAGGGGGCCTGGGGCCAACGTCCTGACTTTC.

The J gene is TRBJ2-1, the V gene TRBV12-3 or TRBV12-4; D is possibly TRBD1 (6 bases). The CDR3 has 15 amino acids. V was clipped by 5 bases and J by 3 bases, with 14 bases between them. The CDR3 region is CASSPGRGDYNEQFF. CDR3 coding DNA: TGTGCCAGCAGTCCCGGCAGGGGCGACTACAATGAGCAGTTCTTC.

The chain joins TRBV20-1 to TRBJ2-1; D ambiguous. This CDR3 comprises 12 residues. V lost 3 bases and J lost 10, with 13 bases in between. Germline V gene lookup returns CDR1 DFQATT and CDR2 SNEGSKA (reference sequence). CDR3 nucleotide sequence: TGCAGTGCTAGGCCCCCCGGTATAGAGCAGTTCTTC. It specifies CSARPPGIEQFF.

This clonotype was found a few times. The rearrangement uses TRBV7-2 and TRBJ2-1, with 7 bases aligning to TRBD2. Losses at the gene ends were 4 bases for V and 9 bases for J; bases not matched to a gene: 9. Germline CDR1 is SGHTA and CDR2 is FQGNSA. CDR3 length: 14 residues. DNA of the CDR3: TGTGCCAGCAGCTCCCGGTGGGGCGGGAGTGAGCAGTTCTTC. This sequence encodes CASSSRWGGSEQFF.

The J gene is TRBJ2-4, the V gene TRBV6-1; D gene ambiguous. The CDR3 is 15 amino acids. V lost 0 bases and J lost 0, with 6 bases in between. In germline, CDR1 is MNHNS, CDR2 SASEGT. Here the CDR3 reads CASSEAQLAKNIQYF. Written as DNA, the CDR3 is TGTGCCAGCAGTGAAGCACAGCTAGCCAAAAACATTCAGTACTTC.

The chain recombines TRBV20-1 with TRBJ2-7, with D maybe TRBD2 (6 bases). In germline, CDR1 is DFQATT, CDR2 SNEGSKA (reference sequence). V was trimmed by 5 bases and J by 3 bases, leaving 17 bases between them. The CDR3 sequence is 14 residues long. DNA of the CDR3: TGCAGTGCTGGGGGTCCGGGAGATTACTACGAGCAGTACTTC. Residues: CSAGGPGDYYEQYF.

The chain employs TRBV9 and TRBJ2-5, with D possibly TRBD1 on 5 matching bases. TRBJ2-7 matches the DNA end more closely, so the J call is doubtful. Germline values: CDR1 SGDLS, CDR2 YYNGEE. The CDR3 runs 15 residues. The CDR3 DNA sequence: TGTGCCAGCAGCGTGGGGCCGGTTAAGACCTACGAGCAGTACTTC. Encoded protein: CASSVGPVKTYEQYF.

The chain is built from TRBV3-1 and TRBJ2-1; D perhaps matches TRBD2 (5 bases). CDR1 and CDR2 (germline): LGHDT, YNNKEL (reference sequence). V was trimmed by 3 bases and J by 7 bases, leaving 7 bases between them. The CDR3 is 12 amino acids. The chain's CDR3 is CASSHGGNEQFF. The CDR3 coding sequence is TGTGCCAGCAGCCACGGCGGGAATGAGCAGTTCTTC.

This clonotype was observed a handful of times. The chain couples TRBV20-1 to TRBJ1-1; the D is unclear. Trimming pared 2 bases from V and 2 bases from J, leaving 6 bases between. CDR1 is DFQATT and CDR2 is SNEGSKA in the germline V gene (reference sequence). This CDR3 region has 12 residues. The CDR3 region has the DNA TGCAGTGCTAGACCCTACAACACTGAAGCTTTCTTT. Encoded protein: CSARPYNTEAFF.

The CDR3 loop is CASSHPDSRNYGYTF. As DNA, the CDR3 is TGTGCCAGCAGCCACCCGGACAGTCGGAACTATGGCTACACCTTC. The chain couples TRBV3-1 to TRBJ1-2, with TRBD1 as a possible D gene (6 bases). There are 15 residues in the CDR3. Germline CDR1 LGHDT, CDR2 YNNKEL (reference sequence). V was trimmed by 3 bases and J by 2 bases, leaving 13 bases between them. Full variable domain (remainder filled in from reference TRBV3-1 and TRBJ1-2): DTAVSQTPKYLVTQMGNDKSIKCEQNLGHDTMYWYKQDSKKFLKIMFSYNNKELIINETVPNRFSPKSPDKAHLNLHINSLELGDSAVYFCASSHPDSRNYGYTFGSGTRLTVV.

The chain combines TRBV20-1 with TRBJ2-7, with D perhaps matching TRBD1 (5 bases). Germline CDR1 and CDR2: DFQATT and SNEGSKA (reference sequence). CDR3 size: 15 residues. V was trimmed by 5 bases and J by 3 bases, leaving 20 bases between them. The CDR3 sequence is CSAPPSVQVYYEQYF. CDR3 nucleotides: TGCAGTGCTCCCCCCTCGGTACAGGTGTACTACGAGCAGTACTTC.

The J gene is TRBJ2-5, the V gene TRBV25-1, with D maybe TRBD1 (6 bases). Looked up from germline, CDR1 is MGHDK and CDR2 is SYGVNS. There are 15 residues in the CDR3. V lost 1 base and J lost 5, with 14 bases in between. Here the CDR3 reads CASSEWSHRDETQYF. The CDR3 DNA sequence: TGTGCCAGCAGTGAATGGTCCCACAGGGACGAGACCCAGTACTTC.

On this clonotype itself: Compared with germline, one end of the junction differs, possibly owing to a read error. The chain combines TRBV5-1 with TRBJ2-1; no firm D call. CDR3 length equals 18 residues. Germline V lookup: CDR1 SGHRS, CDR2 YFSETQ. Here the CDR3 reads CASSLDRVVGSSYNEEFF. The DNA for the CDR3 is TGCGCCAGCAGCTTGGATCGGGTAGTTGGAAGCTCCTACAATGAGGAGTTCTTC.

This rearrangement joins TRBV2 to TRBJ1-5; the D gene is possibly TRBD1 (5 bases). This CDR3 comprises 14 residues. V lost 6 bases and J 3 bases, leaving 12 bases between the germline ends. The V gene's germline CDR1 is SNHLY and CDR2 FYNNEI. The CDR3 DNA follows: TGTGCCAGCAGACCGGGGGGGGTCAATCAGCCCCAGCATTTT. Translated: CASRPGGVNQPQHF. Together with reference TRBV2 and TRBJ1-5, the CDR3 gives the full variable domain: EPEVTQTPSHQVTQMGQEVILRCVPISNHLYFYWYRQILGQKVEFLVSFYNNEISEKSEIFDDQFSVERPDGSNFTLKIRSTKLEDSAMYFCASRPGGVNQPQHFGDGTRLSIL.

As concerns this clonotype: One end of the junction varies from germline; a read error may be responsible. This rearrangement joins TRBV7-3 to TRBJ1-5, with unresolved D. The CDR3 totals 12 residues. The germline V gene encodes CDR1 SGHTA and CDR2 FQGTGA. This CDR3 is CAGSLSSGPQHF. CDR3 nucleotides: TGTGCCGGCAGCTTATCTTCTGGACCCCAGCATTTT.

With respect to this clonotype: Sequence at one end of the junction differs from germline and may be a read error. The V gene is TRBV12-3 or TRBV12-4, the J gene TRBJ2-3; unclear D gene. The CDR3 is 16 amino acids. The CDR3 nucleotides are TGTGCCAGCAGCTTAGCAGGTCGTCCTGGCACAGATACGCAGTATTTT. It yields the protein CASSLAGRPGTDTQYF.

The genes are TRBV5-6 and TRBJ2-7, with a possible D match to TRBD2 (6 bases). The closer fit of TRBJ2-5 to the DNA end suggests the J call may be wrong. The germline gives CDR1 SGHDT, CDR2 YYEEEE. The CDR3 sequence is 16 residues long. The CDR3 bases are TGTGCCAGCAGCCCCTGGAGGGGTGGGGGTCTGGAGACCCAGTACTTC. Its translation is CASSPWRGGGLETQYF.

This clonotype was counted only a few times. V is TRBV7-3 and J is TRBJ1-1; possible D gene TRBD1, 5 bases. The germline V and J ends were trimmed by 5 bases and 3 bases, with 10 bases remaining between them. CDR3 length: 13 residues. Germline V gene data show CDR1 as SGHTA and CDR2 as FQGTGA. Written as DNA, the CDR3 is TGTGCCAGCAGCCCGCGACAGTACACTGAAGCTTTCTTT. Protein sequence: CASSPRQYTEAFF. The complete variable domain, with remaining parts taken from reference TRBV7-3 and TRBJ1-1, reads GAGVSQTPSNKVTEKGKYVELRCDPISGHTALYWYRQSLGQGPEFLIYFQGTGAADDSGLPNDRFFAVRPEGSVSTLKIQRTERGDSAVYLCASSPRQYTEAFFGQGTRLTVV.

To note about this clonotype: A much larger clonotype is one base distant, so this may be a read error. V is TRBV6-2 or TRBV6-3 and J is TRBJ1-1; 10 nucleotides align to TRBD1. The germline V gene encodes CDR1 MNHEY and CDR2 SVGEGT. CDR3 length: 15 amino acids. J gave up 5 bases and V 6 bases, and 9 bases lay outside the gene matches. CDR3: CASSPTGGSRTEAFF. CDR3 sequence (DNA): TGTGCCAGCAGCCCGACAGGGGGCAGCCGGACTGAAGCTTTCTTT.

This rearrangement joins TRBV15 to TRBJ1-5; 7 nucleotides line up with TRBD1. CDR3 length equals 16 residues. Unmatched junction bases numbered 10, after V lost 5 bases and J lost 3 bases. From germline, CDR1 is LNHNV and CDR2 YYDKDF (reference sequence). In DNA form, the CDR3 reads TGTGCCACCAGCCTCTGGAAGGGGGCGGTCAATCAGCCCCAGCATTTT. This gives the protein CATSLWKGAVNQPQHF.

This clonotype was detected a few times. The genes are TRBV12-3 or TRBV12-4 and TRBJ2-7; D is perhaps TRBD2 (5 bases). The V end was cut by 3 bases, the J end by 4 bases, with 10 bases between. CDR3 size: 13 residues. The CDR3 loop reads CASSLDSQYEQYF. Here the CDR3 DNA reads TGTGCCAGCAGTTTGGACTCTCAGTACGAGCAGTACTTC.